What follows are 25 T cell receptor beta chains derived from one specimen sequenced in a study of blood T cell repertoires in COVID-19. Only in-frame clones appear in the TCRdb table, and some are missing; sequencing was by immunoSEQ multiplex PCR. The sample records about 40,000 clones, roughly 80% being singletons. Sequenced input: peripheral blood. The receptors come from an older woman with acute or convalescent COVID-19.

This chain uses TRBV18 with TRBJ2-7, with D perhaps TRBD2 (6 bases). CDR1 and CDR2 (germline): KGHSH, LQKENI. The CDR3 is 16 residues long. V was trimmed by 3 bases and J by 1 base, leaving 16 bases between them. CDR3 nucleotide sequence: TGTGCCAGCTCACCCTCATTCGGGAGCGCGTCCTACGAGCAGTACTTC. It yields the protein CASSPSFGSASYEQYF. The complete variable domain, with remaining parts taken from reference TRBV18 and TRBJ2-7, reads NAGVMQNPRHLVRRRGQEARLRCSPMKGHSHVYWYRQLPEEGLKFMVYLQKENIIDESGMPKERFSAEFPKEGPSILRIQQVVRGDSAAYFCASSPSFGSASYEQYFGPGTRLTVT.

The rearrangement links TRBV6-6 to TRBJ1-2; D is uncertain. V gave up 2 bases and J gave up 5 bases, with 12 bases separating them. Germline V lookup: CDR1 MNHNY, CDR2 SVGAGI (reference sequence). The CDR3 covers 14 residues. CDR3 region: CASSYIAGSYGYTF. The CDR3, as DNA: TGTGCCAGCAGTTACATTGCGGGTTCTTATGGCTACACCTTC.

The J gene is TRBJ1-3, the V gene TRBV29-1; 8 positions agree with TRBD1. Germline trimming cut 6 bases from V and 1 base from J; bases unmatched to any gene: 11. There are 16 residues in the CDR3. The germline V gene encodes CDR1 SQVTM and CDR2 ANQGSEA. CDR3 sequence (DNA): TGCAGCGTGAACACAGGGGGTCGAAGGTCTGGAAACACCATATATTTT. Protein product: CSVNTGGRRSGNTIYF.

V and J are TRBV2 and TRBJ2-5; D gene unclear. CDR1 and CDR2 (germline): SNHLY, FYNNEI. The CDR3 extends over 13 amino acids. V was pared by 4 bases and J by 1 base, with 7 bases between. The DNA of the CDR3 is TGTGCCAGCAGTGTTTCTGTCCAAGAGACCCAGTACTTC. Encoded protein: CASSVSVQETQYF.

V and J are TRBV3-1 (or the pseudogene TRBV3-2) and TRBJ2-2; 14 nucleotides match TRBD2. Germline V gene lookup returns CDR1 LGHDT and CDR2 YNNKEL (reference sequence). The junction had 4 bases not matched to a gene; V was cut back by 1 base and J by 6 bases. This CDR3 region has 17 residues. The CDR3 reads CASSQGTSGRTPGELFF. Here the CDR3 DNA reads TGTGCCAGCAGCCAAGGGACTAGCGGGAGGACACCCGGGGAGCTGTTTTTT.

The rearrangement links TRBV7-8 to TRBJ1-5; D call uncertain. This CDR3 comprises 13 residues. V was shortened by 2 bases and J by 9 bases, with 11 bases between the two germline ends. Germline CDR1 reads SGHVS; CDR2 reads FQNEAQ. The chain's CDR3 is CASSLTRGAPQHF. In DNA form, the CDR3 reads TGTGCCAGCAGCTTAACGCGTGGTGCGCCCCAGCATTTT.

The gene calls are TRBV3-1 (or the pseudogene TRBV3-2) and TRBJ2-1; TRBD2 matches 11 bases. The CDR3 is 17 residues long. Germline V gene data show CDR1 as LGHDT and CDR2 as YNNKEL (reference sequence). With 3 bases clipped from V and 6 bases from J, the junction kept 10 bases outside the gene matches. CDR3 sequence (DNA): TGTGCCAGCAGCCATGGTAAAAGACTAGCGGGATCCAATGAGCAGTTCTTC. Its translation is CASSHGKRLAGSNEQFF.

V usage is TRBV5-1 and J usage is TRBJ1-1; 7 nucleotides agree with TRBD1. Germline V gene data show CDR1 as SGHRS and CDR2 as YFSETQ. The CDR3 runs 13 residues. J gave up 7 bases and V 0 bases, and 3 bases lay outside the gene matches. Here the CDR3 DNA reads TGCGCCAGCAGCTTGGAACAGGGGTTTGAAGCTTTCTTT. Amino acid sequence: CASSLEQGFEAFF.

The chain carries TRBV3-1 (or the pseudogene TRBV3-2) and TRBJ2-5, with D possibly being TRBD1 (5 bases). Germline lookup yields CDR1 LGHDT and CDR2 YNNKEL (reference sequence). Trimming took 5 bases from V and 4 from J, leaving 11 bases between them. The CDR3 runs 13 residues. The CDR3 spells CASSTVRGETQYF. For the CDR3, the DNA is TGTGCCAGCAGCACGGTTAGGGGAGAGACCCAGTACTTC.

The chain links TRBV6-5 to TRBJ2-1; D possibly corresponds to TRBD1 (5 bases). The CDR3 contains 13 residues. V was trimmed by 6 bases and J by 8 bases, leaving 14 bases between them. Germline V gene sequence: CDR1 MNHEY, CDR2 SVGAGI. Here the CDR3 reads CASRSHVGDEQFF. CDR3 nucleotides: TGTGCCAGCAGGTCCCATGTAGGGGATGAGCAGTTCTTC.

This sequence joins TRBV7-2 and TRBJ2-3, with 8 bases lining up with TRBD2. The CDR3 has 16 amino acids. Germline CDR1 reads SGHTA; CDR2 reads FQGNSA. The junction had 6 bases not matched to a gene; V was cut back by 2 bases and J by 2 bases. Written as DNA, the CDR3 is TGTGCCAGCAGCTTACAGACTAGCGTGAACACAGATACGCAGTATTTT. Translation: CASSLQTSVNTDTQYF.

This chain joins TRBV2 and TRBJ2-3; D is unclear. CDR1 and CDR2 (germline): SNHLY, FYNNEI. V was shortened by 8 bases and J by 11 bases, with 11 bases between the two germline ends. The length of the CDR3 is 10 residues. This CDR3 reads CASGVVEQYF. The CDR3 nucleotides read TGTGCCAGCGGAGTGGTGGAGCAGTATTTT.

The gene calls are TRBV3-1 (or the pseudogene TRBV3-2) and TRBJ2-3; 7 nucleotides line up with TRBD1. V shed 4 bases and J 1 base; nucleotides not matched to a gene: 5. The germline CDR1 and CDR2 sequences are LGHDT and YNNKEL (reference sequence). The CDR3 consists of 15 residues. CDR3 sequence reads: CASSPWDSRTDTQYF. CDR3 coding DNA: TGTGCCAGCAGCCCTTGGGACAGTCGCACAGATACGCAGTATTTT.

V gene TRBV5-1 combines with J gene TRBJ1-1, with no clear D. Per germline, CDR1 SGHRS and CDR2 YFSETQ. The CDR3 loop spans 14 amino acids. V lost 6 bases to trimming and J lost 1 base, with 13 bases between them. The CDR3 nucleotides read TGCGCCAGCAAAAGGAGCACGGCGAACACTGAAGCTTTCTTT. It codes for CASKRSTANTEAFF.

This rearrangement joins TRBV5-8 to TRBJ2-1; 10 positions agree with TRBD1. CDR3 length equals 13 residues. Germline V gene sequence: CDR1 SGHTS, CDR2 YDEGEE. The junction had 7 bases not matched to a gene; V was cut back by 1 base and J by 15 bases. The CDR3 is CASSLIVGTGVFF. The CDR3 DNA sequence: TGTGCCAGCAGCTTGATTGTAGGGACAGGGGTGTTCTTC.

This chain uses TRBV6-1 with TRBJ1-2; TRBD1 agrees at 10 bases. V was clipped by 2 bases and J by 8 bases; unmatched bases: 8. Per the germline V gene, CDR1 is MNHNS and CDR2 is SASEGT. This CDR3 region has 15 residues. Here the CDR3 DNA reads TGTGCCAGCAGTGAAATGGGACAGGGGTTCGGCGGCTACACCTTC. Encoded protein: CASSEMGQGFGGYTF.

The V gene is TRBV6-2 or TRBV6-3, the J gene TRBJ2-7; tentatively, D is TRBD1 (5 bases). Germline CDR1 MNHEY, CDR2 SVGEGT. The CDR3 is 13 amino acids. V lost 5 bases to trimming and J lost 1 base, with 9 bases between them. CDR3 residues: CASSRTGSYEQYF. The CDR3 DNA sequence: TGTGCCAGCAGTAGAACAGGTTCCTACGAGCAGTACTTC.

This clone has more than one count but fewer than ten. The V and J genes are TRBV18 and TRBJ1-5; possible D gene TRBD1, 6 bases. The CDR3 extends over 16 amino acids. Germline V gives CDR1 KGHSH, CDR2 LQKENI. The V end was cut by 3 bases, the J end by 4 bases, with 16 bases between. The CDR3 region has the DNA TGTGCCAGCTCACCGAGCTGGACAGCGGGAAATCAGCCCCAGCATTTT. Its protein is CASSPSWTAGNQPQHF. Full variable domain (missing parts from reference TRBV18 and TRBJ1-5): NAGVMQNPRHLVRRRGQEARLRCSPMKGHSHVYWYRQLPEEGLKFMVYLQKENIIDESGMPKERFSAEFPKEGPSILRIQQVVRGDSAAYFCASSPSWTAGNQPQHFGDGTRLSIL.

The chain recombines TRBV27 with TRBJ2-6, with D possibly matching TRBD1 (5 bases). The germline gives CDR1 MNHEY, CDR2 SMNVEV (reference sequence). V was pared by 6 bases and J by 2 bases, with 14 bases between. The CDR3 is 16 amino acids. The CDR3 coding sequence is TGTGCCAGCAGCCACCTCAGGGTCGCTGGGGCCAACGTCCTGACTTTC. Amino acids: CASSHLRVAGANVLTF.

J is TRBJ2-5 and V is TRBV3-1 (or the pseudogene TRBV3-2), with TRBD2 identical over 10 bases. Germline assignment: CDR1 LGHDT and CDR2 YNNKEL (reference sequence). CDR3 length: 14 amino acids. After removal of 3 bases from V and 4 bases from J, the junction contained 2 bases not matched to a gene. The CDR3 region is CASSHLAGVETQYF. DNA for the CDR3: TGTGCCAGCAGCCATCTAGCGGGAGTAGAGACCCAGTACTTC.

This chain connects TRBV19 to TRBJ1-1; TRBD1 matches 7 bases. With 5 bases clipped from V and 7 bases from J, the junction kept 19 bases outside the gene matches. The CDR3 is 17 amino acids. In germline, CDR1 is LNHDA, CDR2 SQIVND (reference sequence). This CDR3 reads CASSYNWATGEPLEAFF. CDR3 in DNA: TGTGCCAGTAGTTATAATTGGGCAACAGGGGAACCGCTTGAAGCTTTCTTT.

The gene calls are TRBV27 and TRBJ2-7; 7 nucleotides line up with TRBD1. This CDR3 contains 16 residues. CDR1 MNHEY and CDR2 SMNVEV come from the germline V gene (reference sequence). Germline trimming cut 5 bases from V and 3 bases from J; bases unmatched to any gene: 13. The CDR3 reads CASSPLSIRDSYEQYF. The DNA of the CDR3 is TGTGCCAGCAGTCCCCTTTCCATAAGGGACAGCTACGAGCAGTACTTC.

This clone was counted between two and nine times. This chain's CDR3 is CATVGYRNYGYTF. The CDR3, as DNA: TGTGCCACCGTTGGGTACAGAAACTATGGCTACACCTTC. V gene TRBV19 combines with J gene TRBJ1-2; D gene uncertain. V gave up 10 bases and J gave up 2 bases, with 14 bases separating them. The CDR3 covers 13 residues. Per the germline V gene, CDR1 is LNHDA and CDR2 is SQIVND (reference sequence).

The rearrangement uses TRBV5-1 and TRBJ1-1, with TRBD1 identical over 10 bases. Trimming removed 3 bases from V and 6 bases from J; junction bases left unmatched: 5. The CDR3 has 14 residues. CDR1 SGHRS and CDR2 YFSETQ come from the germline V gene. CDR3 residues: CASSSGTGVAEAFF. The CDR3 nucleotides are TGCGCCAGCAGCTCTGGGACAGGGGTCGCTGAAGCTTTCTTT. Using reference TRBV5-1 and TRBJ1-1 for the parts outside the CDR3, the full variable domain is KAGVTQTPRYLIKTRGQQVTLSCSPISGHRSVSWYQQTPGQGLQFLFEYFSETQRNKGNFPGRFSGRQFSNSRSEMNVSTLELGDSALYLCASSSGTGVAEAFFGQGTRLTVV.

V usage is TRBV29-1 and J usage is TRBJ2-1; D is unresolved. Germline V gives CDR1 SQVTM, CDR2 ANQGSEA. Between the trimmed V and J ends, which lost 1 base and 3 bases, there was a span of 19 bases. The CDR3 has 17 amino acids. Here the CDR3 DNA reads TGCAGCGTTGAAGGGCCACATCCGAGCGAGGACTACAATGAGCAGTTCTTC. Its protein is CSVEGPHPSEDYNEQFF.